These T cell receptor beta chains were read from a single sample in a study of blood T cells in healthy people across ages. TCRdb used MiXCR to reprocess the 5' RACE reads, holding one entry per CDR3 protein. The sample carries fewer than 2 million distinct CDR3 sequences, approximately 39% recorded once. Sequencing used blood. These receptors were collected from a human donor in good health. CDR3s include the opening cysteine and the closing phenylalanine or tryptophan. A D gene is named only where the DNA matches it firmly. Rows may omit the clone size; those that give it use once, few, many or a size class.

size	V	D	J	CDR3	DNA
few	TRBV15	TRBD1	TRBJ1-1	CATSPGGDSLLAEAFF	TGTGCCACCAGCCCCGGCGGGGACAGCCTACTTGCTGAAGCTTTCTTT
.	TRBV7-2	TRBD1	TRBJ1-1	CASSSSGTGLLSEAFF	TGTGCCAGCAGCTCGTCCGGGACAGGTCTACTCTCGGAAGCTTTCTTT
.	TRBV7-2	TRBD1	TRBJ1-2	CASSLATGGGNYGYTF	TGTGCCAGCAGCTTAGCTACAGGGGGAGGAAACTATGGCTACACCTTC
.	TRBV12-3/TRBV12-4	.	TRBJ2-4	CASSFRGSAKNIQYF	TGTGCCAGCAGTTTCCGAGGGAGTGCCAAAAACATTCAGTACTTC
.	TRBV10-3	.	TRBJ1-4	CAISHTSGTNEKLFF	TGTGCCATCAGTCACACATCAGGGACTAATGAAAAACTGTTTTTT
.	TRBV10-3	.	TRBJ2-7	CAISDLISPFYEQYF	TGTGCCATCAGTGACTTAATTAGCCCCTTCTACGAGCAGTACTTC
.	TRBV9	TRBD1	TRBJ1-1	CASSPRRDSWGIEAFF	TGTGCCAGCAGCCCCCGCCGGGACAGTTGGGGCATTGAAGCTTTCTTT
.	TRBV12-5	.	TRBJ2-7	CASGPQAAYEQYF	TGTGCTAGTGGTCCCCAGGCCGCCTACGAGCAGTACTTC
.	TRBV4-2	.	TRBJ2-1	CASSRGRENEQFF	TGTGCCAGCAGCCGGGGCAGGGAAAATGAGCAGTTCTTC
few	TRBV6-1	TRBD1	TRBJ2-5	CASTPGQVASETQYF	TGTGCCAGCACCCCAGGACAGGTAGCGTCAGAGACCCAGTACTTC
.	TRBV7-9	.	TRBJ1-2	CASSLSGPSYTF	TGTGCCAGCAGCTTATCCGGGCCTTCCTACACCTTC
.	TRBV15	.	TRBJ2-1	CATSGGVRFEQFF	TGTGCCACCAGCGGGGGAGTTAGGTTTGAGCAGTTCTTC
.	TRBV7-2	TRBD2	TRBJ2-1	CASSPQGRGGLNNEQFF	TGTGCCAGCAGCCCTCAGGGGCGGGGGGGCCTTAACAATGAGCAGTTCTTC
few	TRBV24-1	TRBD2	TRBJ2-5	CATSADWASGETQYF	TGTGCCACCAGTGCCGACTGGGCTAGCGGGGAGACCCAGTACTTC
few	TRBV6-1	TRBD2	TRBJ2-7	CASSDSPSGAYEQYF	TGTGCCAGCAGTGATTCTCCTAGCGGGGCGTACGAGCAGTACTTC
once	TRBV5-1	.	TRBJ2-6	CASSLGPTGEANVLTF	TGCGCCAGCAGCCTCGGGCCGACGGGGGAGGCCAACGTCCTGACTTTC
few	TRBV4-2	TRBD2	TRBJ2-1	CASSQGTSGGRNEQFF	TGTGCCAGCAGCCAGGGGACTAGCGGGGGGAGGAATGAGCAGTTCTTC
.	TRBV9	TRBD1	TRBJ2-3	CASSAIGTGSTDTQYF	TGTGCCAGCAGCGCGATCGGGACAGGGTCCACAGATACGCAGTATTTT
few	TRBV9	TRBD2	TRBJ2-3	CASSPPLAALRPDTQYF	TGTGCCAGCAGCCCCCCCCTAGCGGCTTTACGCCCGGATACACAGTATTTT
.	TRBV5-1	.	TRBJ1-2	CASSEPSGGRGYTF	TGCGCCAGCAGCGAGCCCTCGGGGGGCCGTGGCTACACCTTC
few	TRBV7-9	TRBD2	TRBJ2-3	CASSKTSGGAADTQYF	TGTGCCAGCAGCAAGACTAGCGGGGGGGCAGCAGATACGCAGTATTTT
.	TRBV7-2	.	TRBJ2-5	CASSPPPVGETQYF	TGTGCCAGCAGCCCCCCCCCGGTGGGGGAGACCCAGTACTTC
.	TRBV28	.	TRBJ1-1	CASPPGTQNTEAFF	TGTGCCAGCCCCCCCGGGACTCAGAACACTGAAGCTTTCTTT
many	TRBV29-1	TRBD2	TRBJ2-7	CSVGEGTYEQYF	TGCAGCGTTGGGGAGGGGACGTACGAGCAGTACTTC
.	TRBV15	.	TRBJ2-7	CATSRGRTASYEQYF	TGTGCCACCAGCAGAGGTAGGACGGCCTCCTACGAGCAGTACTTC
many	TRBV20-1	.	TRBJ2-1	CSGMVSGYNEQFF	TGCAGTGGTATGGTAAGCGGGTACAATGAGCAGTTCTTC
.	TRBV30	TRBD1	TRBJ2-7	CAWGPGQGGHEQYF	TGTGCCTGGGGACCGGGACAGGGAGGCCACGAGCAGTACTTC
few	TRBV29-1	.	TRBJ2-7	CSVAKQPSTYEQYF	TGCAGCGTTGCAAAACAGCCATCGACCTACGAGCAGTACTTC
few	TRBV27	TRBD1	TRBJ2-7	CASSAQGLEQYF	TGTGCCAGCAGTGCACAGGGGCTTGAGCAGTACTTC
.	TRBV20-1	.	TRBJ2-7	CSARVEATTEQYF	TGCAGTGCTAGAGTTGAAGCTACGACTGAGCAGTACTTC
.	TRBV20-1	TRBD1	TRBJ1-2	CSARVTGEEYGYTF	TGCAGTGCTAGGGTTACAGGGGAGGAGTATGGCTACACCTTC
.	TRBV29-1	.	TRBJ2-5	CSQNTAQETQYF	TGCAGTCAAAATACCGCCCAAGAGACCCAGTACTTC
.	TRBV20-1	.	TRBJ2-5	CSAIVGETQYF	TGCAGTGCTATCGTAGGGGAGACCCAGTACTTC
once	TRBV6-2/TRBV6-3	.	TRBJ1-2	CASTKGDGYTF	TGTGCCAGCACCAAGGGCGATGGCTACACCTTC
.	TRBV29-1	.	TRBJ2-3	CSVASGTDTQYF	TGCAGCGTAGCCTCGGGAACAGATACGCAGTATTTT
.	TRBV6-6	TRBD1	TRBJ2-7	CASRKVTGGISEQYF	TGTGCCAGCCGAAAGGTGACAGGGGGTATAAGCGAGCAGTACTTC
.	TRBV6-1	.	TRBJ1-5	CASTWTDSNQPQHF	TGTGCCAGCACCTGGACAGATAGCAATCAGCCCCAGCATTTT
.	TRBV29-1	.	TRBJ1-1	CSVAVSGHMNTEAFF	TGCAGCGTCGCAGTTTCGGGACACATGAACACTGAAGCTTTCTTT
.	TRBV30	.	TRBJ2-6	CAWSVQGSGANVLTF	TGTGCCTGGAGTGTTCAAGGCTCTGGGGCCAACGTCCTGACTTTC
.	TRBV6-6	.	TRBJ2-7	CASSYSPGALSDEQYF	TGTGCCAGCAGTTACTCGCCAGGGGCGCTTTCTGACGAGCAGTACTTC
.	TRBV11-2	.	TRBJ2-3	CASSQGQVQTDTQYF	TGTGCCAGCAGCCAGGGGCAGGTACAGACAGATACGCAGTATTTT
many	TRBV7-2	.	TRBJ1-1	CATRQHMNTEAFF	TGTGCCACTAGACAGCACATGAACACTGAAGCTTTCTTT
.	TRBV6-1	.	TRBJ1-2	CASSDPYRVYGYTF	TGTGCCAGCAGTGACCCCTACAGGGTCTATGGCTACACCTTC
many	TRBV10-3	.	TRBJ2-7	CAISEYRRMDYEQYF	TGTGCCATCAGTGAATACAGGCGGATGGACTACGAGCAGTACTTC
.	TRBV15	.	TRBJ2-4	CATSRGGTYEQYF	TGTGCCACCAGCAGAGGGGGGACTTATGAGCAGTACTTC
few	TRBV29-1	.	TRBJ2-1	CSVEFTGWLENEQFF	TGCAGCGTTGAATTTACAGGGTGGTTGGAAAATGAGCAGTTCTTC
.	TRBV20-1	.	TRBJ1-2	CSADTGYGYTF	TGCAGTGCCGACACGGGTTATGGCTACACCTTC
.	TRBV7-8	TRBD2	TRBJ2-5	CASSARTGREETQYF	TGTGCCAGCAGCGCCCGTACGGGGAGGGAAGAGACCCAGTACTTC
.	TRBV3-1	.	TRBJ2-5	CASSQDWRGRQETQYF	TGTGCCAGCAGCCAAGATTGGCGGGGACGACAAGAGACCCAGTACTTC
.	TRBV30	TRBD1	TRBJ1-4	CAWRGQGPEKLFF	TGTGCCTGGCGGGGACAGGGGCCCGAAAAACTGTTTTTT